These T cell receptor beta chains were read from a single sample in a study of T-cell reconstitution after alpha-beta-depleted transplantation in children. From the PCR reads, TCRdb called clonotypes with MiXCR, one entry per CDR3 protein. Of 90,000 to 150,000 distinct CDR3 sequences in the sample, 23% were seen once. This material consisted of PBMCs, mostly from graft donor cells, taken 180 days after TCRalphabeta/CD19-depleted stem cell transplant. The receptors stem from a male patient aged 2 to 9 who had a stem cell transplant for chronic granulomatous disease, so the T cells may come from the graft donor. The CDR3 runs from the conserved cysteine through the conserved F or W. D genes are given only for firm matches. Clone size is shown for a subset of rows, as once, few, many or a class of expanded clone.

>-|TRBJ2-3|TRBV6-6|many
CASSYGTDTQYF
TGTGCCAGCAGTTACGGAACAGATACGCAGTATTTT
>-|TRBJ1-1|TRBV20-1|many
CSGVEGVNTEAFF
TGCAGTGGGGTAGAGGGCGTGAACACTGAAGCTTTCTTT
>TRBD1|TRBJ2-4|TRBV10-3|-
CAISLQGAENIQYF
TGTGCCATCAGTCTACAGGGGGCGGAAAACATTCAGTACTTC
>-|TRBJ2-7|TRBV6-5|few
CASSYGGASEQYF
TGTGCCAGCAGTTACGGGGGAGCTAGCGAGCAGTACTTC
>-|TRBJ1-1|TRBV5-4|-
CASSFRMAGGTEPFF
TGTGCCAGCAGCTTTCGTATGGCGGGGGGCACTGAACCTTTCTTT
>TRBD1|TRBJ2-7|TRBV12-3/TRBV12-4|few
CASSSGQGAKEQYF
TGTGCCAGCAGCTCGGGACAGGGGGCAAAAGAGCAGTACTTC
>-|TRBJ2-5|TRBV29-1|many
CSVPDVLGTQYF
TGCAGCGTTCCGGATGTATTGGGGACCCAGTACTTC
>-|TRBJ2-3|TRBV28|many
CASKIGGKGTDTQYF
TGTGCCAGCAAAATTGGGGGTAAGGGCACAGATACGCAGTATTTT
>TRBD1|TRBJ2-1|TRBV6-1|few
CASSEESETGIWGQFF
TGTGCCAGCAGTGAAGAGTCAGAGACAGGGATATGGGGGCAGTTCTTC
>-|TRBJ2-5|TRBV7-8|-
CASSPNLGGQAVETQYF
TGTGCCAGCAGCCCAAACCTCGGGGGACAAGCGGTGGAGACCCAGTACTTC
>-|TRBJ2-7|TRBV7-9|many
CASSWVADTYEQYF
TGTGCCAGCAGCTGGGTGGCCGACACCTACGAGCAGTACTTC
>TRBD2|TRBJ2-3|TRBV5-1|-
CASSPREGGGTDTQYF
TGCGCCAGCAGCCCACGGGAGGGGGGTGGCACAGATACGCAGTATTTT
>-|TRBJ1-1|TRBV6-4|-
CASSDRDNTEAFF
TGTGCCAGCAGTGACCGGGACAACACTGAAGCTTTCTTT
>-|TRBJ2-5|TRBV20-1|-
CSARDLTDLGTQYF
TGCAGTGCTAGAGATCTAACCGACCTGGGGACCCAGTACTTC
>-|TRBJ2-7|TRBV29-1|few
CSVELSGASYEQYF
TGCAGCGTTGAGTTGTCAGGGGCTTCCTACGAGCAGTACTTC
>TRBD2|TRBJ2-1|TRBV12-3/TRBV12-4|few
CASSFRFALTSWDPNEQFF
TGTGCCAGCAGTTTTCGTTTCGCCCTGACTAGCTGGGATCCAAATGAGCAGTTCTTC
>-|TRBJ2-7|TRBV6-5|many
CASSYSILRHSYEQYF
TGTGCCAGCAGTTACTCGATCTTGCGGCACTCCTACGAGCAGTACTTC
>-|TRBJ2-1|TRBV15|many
CATSRELEQFF
TGTGCCACCAGCAGAGAATTGGAGCAGTTCTTC
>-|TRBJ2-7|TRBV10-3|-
CAIIQGGASKDEQYF
TGTGCCATTATCCAGGGCGGGGCTTCCAAAGACGAGCAGTACTTC
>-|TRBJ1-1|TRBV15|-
CATRYRNTEAFF
TGTGCCACCAGGTACAGGAACACTGAAGCTTTCTTT
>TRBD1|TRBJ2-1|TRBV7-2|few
CASSYREGGTGRFKQFF
TGTGCCAGCAGCTACCGAGAGGGCGGGACAGGGAGGTTTAAGCAGTTCTTC
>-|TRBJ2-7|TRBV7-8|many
CASSLSDGTEQYF
TGTGCCAGCAGCCTGTCGGACGGCACCGAGCAGTACTTC
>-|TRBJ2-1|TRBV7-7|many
CASSLGGPSYNEQFF
TGTGCCAGCAGCTTAGGTGGCCCCTCCTACAATGAGCAGTTCTTC
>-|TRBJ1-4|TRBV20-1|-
CSGGTRNEKLFF
TGCAGTGGAGGGACACGCAATGAAAAACTGTTTTTT
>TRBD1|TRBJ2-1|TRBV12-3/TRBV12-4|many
CATHRGSYNEQFF
TGTGCCACACACAGGGGCTCCTACAATGAGCAGTTCTTC
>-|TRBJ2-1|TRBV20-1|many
CSARPSAYNEQFF
TGCAGTGCTAGGCCTAGCGCTTACAATGAGCAGTTCTTC
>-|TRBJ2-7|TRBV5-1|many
CASSLEGRTYEQYF
TGCGCCAGCAGCTTGGAGGGCAGAACCTACGAGCAGTACTTC
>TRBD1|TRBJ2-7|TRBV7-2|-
CASSLDRGRYEQYF
TGTGCCAGCAGCTTAGACAGGGGGCGCTACGAGCAGTACTTC
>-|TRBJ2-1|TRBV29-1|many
CSVDLGASNEQFF
TGCAGCGTTGATCTCGGTGCTTCCAATGAGCAGTTCTTC
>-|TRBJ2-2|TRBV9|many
CASSVEAGPSNTGELFF
TGTGCCAGCAGCGTAGAGGCGGGACCTTCGAACACCGGGGAGCTGTTTTTT
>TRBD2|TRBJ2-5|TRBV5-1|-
CASNKGLAGIQETQYF
TGCGCCAGCAACAAAGGACTAGCGGGCATACAAGAGACCCAGTACTTC